This T cell receptor beta chain derives from a study of identical twins. Study observations and caveats: Potential partial confounding of zero-insertion analyses by invariant MAIT and iNKT cells was noted. Reduced insertions were recorded for abundant cord blood beta clonotypes, with no such pattern in memory repertoires.

Trimming left V 6 bases short and J 0 bases short, with 11 bases between. Germline values: CDR1 DFQATT, CDR2 SNEGSKA (reference sequence). The CDR3 contains 13 residues. TCRdb called the 5' RACE reads again in MiXCR, with one record for every CDR3 protein. The table records a few hundred thousand distinct CDR3 sequences, 6% to 7% of them present only once. This clonotype was counted a few times. Its target is unknown. This sample also appeared in a second study, on T cells expressing NK-cell markers. That study reports: Source material for TCR beta repertoires consisted of sorted CD3+CD56+NKG2C+, CD3+CD56+NKG2C- and CD3+CD56-NKG2C+ T cells.

This rearrangement joins TRBV20-1 to TRBJ1-1, with D unresolved. This clonotype was sampled from a woman aged 18-29 years in good health. Sample: CD8+ T cells sorted from blood. The CDR3 spells CSADWTVNTEAFF. DNA of the CDR3: TGCAGTGCCGATTGGACCGTGAACACTGAAGCTTTCTTT.